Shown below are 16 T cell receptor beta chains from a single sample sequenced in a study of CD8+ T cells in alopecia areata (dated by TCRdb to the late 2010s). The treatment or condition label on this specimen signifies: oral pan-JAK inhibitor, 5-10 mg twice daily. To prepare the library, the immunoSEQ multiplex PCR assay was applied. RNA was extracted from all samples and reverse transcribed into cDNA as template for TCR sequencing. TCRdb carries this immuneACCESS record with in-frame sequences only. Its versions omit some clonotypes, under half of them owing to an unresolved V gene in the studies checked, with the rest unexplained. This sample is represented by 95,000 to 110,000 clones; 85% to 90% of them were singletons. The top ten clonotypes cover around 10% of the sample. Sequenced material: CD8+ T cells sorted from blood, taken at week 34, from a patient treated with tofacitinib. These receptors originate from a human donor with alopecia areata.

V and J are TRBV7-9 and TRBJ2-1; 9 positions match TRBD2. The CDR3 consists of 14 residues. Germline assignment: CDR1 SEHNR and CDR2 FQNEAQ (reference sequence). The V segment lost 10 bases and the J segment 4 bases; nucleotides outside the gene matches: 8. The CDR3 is CATQLAGDYNEQFF. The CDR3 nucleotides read TGTGCCACCCAACTAGCGGGCGATTACAATGAGCAGTTCTTC.

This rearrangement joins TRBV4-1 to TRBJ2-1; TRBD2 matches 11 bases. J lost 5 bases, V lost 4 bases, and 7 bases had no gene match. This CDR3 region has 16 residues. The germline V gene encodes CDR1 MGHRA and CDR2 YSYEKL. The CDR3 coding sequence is TGCGCCAGCAGCCTCGGAACTAGCGGGAGTGACAATGAGCAGTTCTTC. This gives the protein CASSLGTSGSDNEQFF.

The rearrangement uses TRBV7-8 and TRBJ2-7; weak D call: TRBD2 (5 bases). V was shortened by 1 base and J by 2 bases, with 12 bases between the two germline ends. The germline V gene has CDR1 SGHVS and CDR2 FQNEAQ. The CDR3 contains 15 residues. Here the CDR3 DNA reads TGTGCCAGCAGCTTAGAGGCTGGGGAGACCTACGAGCAGTACTTC. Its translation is CASSLEAGETYEQYF.

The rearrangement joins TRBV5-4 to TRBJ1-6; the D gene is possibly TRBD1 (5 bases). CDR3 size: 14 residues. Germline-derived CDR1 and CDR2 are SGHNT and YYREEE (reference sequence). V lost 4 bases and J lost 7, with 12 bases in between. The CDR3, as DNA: TGTGCCAGCAGCCGTACGTGGGGGAATTCACCCCTCCACTTT. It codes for CASSRTWGNSPLHF.

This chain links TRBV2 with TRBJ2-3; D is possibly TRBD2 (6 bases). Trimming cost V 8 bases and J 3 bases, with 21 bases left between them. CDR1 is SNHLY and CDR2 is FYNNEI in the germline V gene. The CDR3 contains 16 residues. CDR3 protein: CASPNRQGGGTDTQYF. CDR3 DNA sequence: TGTGCCAGCCCCAATCGGCAGGGTGGAGGGACAGATACGCAGTATTTT.

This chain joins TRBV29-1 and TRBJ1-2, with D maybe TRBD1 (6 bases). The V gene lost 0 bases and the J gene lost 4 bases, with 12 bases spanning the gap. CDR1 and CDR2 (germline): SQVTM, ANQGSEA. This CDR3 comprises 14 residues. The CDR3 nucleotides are TGCAGCGTTGAAGATCCAGCCAGGGGCTATGGCTACACCTTC. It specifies CSVEDPARGYGYTF.

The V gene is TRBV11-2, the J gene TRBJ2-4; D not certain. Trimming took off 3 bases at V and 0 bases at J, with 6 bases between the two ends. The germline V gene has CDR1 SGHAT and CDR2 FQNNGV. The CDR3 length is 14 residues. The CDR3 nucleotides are TGTGCCAGCAGCTTGGAGCTAGCCAAAAACATTCAGTACTTC. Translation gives CASSLELAKNIQYF.

CDR3: CASSYKTGHDEQFF. The DNA for the CDR3 is TGCGCCAGCAGCTACAAGACAGGTCATGATGAGCAGTTCTTC. The chain has TRBV5-1 and TRBJ2-1; D is perhaps TRBD1 (6 bases). The CDR3 totals 14 residues. Germline V gene sequence: CDR1 SGHRS, CDR2 YFSETQ. Trimming took 3 bases from V and 8 from J, leaving 15 bases between them.

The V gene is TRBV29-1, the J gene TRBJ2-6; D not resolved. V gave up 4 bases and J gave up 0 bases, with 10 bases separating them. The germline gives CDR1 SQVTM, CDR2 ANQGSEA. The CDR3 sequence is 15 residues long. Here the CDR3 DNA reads TGCAGCGTTGCCCGCAGAAACTCTGGGGCCAACGTCCTGACTTTC. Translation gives CSVARRNSGANVLTF.

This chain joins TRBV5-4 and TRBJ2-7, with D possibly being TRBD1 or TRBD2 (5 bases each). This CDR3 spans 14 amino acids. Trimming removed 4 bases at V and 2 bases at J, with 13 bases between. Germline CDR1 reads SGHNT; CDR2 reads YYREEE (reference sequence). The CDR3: CASSTGTAPYEQYF. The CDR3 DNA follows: TGTGCCAGCAGCACTGGGACGGCCCCCTACGAGCAGTACTTC.

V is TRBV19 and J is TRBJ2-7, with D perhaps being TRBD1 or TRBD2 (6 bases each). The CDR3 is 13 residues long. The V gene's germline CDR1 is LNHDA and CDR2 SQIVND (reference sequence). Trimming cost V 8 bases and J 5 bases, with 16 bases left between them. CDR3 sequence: CASCRRGADEQYF. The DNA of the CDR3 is TGTGCCAGTTGCCGGAGGGGGGCTGACGAGCAGTACTTC.

CDR3 region: CASSGRDTVNTGELFF. CDR3 DNA sequence: TGTGCCAGTAGTGGCCGGGACACAGTGAACACCGGGGAGCTGTTTTTT. The genes are TRBV19 and TRBJ2-2; TRBD1 is a possible D gene (6 bases). The germline CDR1 and CDR2 sequences are LNHDA and SQIVND (reference sequence). The CDR3 sequence is 16 residues long. The germline V and J ends were trimmed by 5 bases and 1 base, with 14 bases remaining between them.

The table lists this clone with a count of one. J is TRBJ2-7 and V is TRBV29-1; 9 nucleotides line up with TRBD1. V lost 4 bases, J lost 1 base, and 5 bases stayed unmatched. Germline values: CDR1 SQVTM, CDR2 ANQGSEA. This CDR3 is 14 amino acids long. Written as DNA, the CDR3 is TGCAGCGTTGCCGGGACAGGGACTTCCTACGAGCAGTACTTC. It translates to CSVAGTGTSYEQYF.

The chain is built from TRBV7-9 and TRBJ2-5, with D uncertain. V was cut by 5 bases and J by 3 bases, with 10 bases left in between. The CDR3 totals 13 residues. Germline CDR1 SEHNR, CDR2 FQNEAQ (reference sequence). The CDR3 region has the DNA TGTGCCAGCAGCCCGCCCGATAAAGAGACCCAGTACTTC. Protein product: CASSPPDKETQYF.

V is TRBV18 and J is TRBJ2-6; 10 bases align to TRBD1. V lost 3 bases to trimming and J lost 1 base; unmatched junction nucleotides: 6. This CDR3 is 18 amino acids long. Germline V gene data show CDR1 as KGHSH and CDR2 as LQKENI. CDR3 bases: TGTGCCAGCTCACCCGAGACAGGGGGCCGTTCTGGGGCCAACGTCCTGACTTTC. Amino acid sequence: CASSPETGGRSGANVLTF.

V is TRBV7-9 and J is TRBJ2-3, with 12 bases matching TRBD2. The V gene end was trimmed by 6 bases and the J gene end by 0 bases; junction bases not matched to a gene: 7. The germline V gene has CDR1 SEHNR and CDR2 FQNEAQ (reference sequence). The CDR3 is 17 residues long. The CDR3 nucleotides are TGTGCCAGCAGTCCAACTAGCGGGGGGCCGAGCACAGATACGCAGTATTTT. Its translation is CASSPTSGGPSTDTQYF.